Here is one T cell receptor beta chain with its context. CD45RO negativity and positive selection for CCR7 defined naive CD8 cells, a population that excluded terminally differentiated effector memory CD45RA+ cells. The donor population consisted of healthy HIV-negative adults with no recent acute infections or vaccinations. The entry originates in a study of shared clonotypes between healthy human individuals. V lost 4 bases, J lost 9 bases, and 8 bases stayed unmatched. The CDR3 is 14 amino acids. Germline V gives CDR1 SGHAT, CDR2 FQNNGV. The input for sorted-subset replicate PCRs was around 210 ng DNA, around 27,000 T cell genomes. The data were produced by immunoSEQ multiplex PCR, yet TCRdb's version contains in-frame clones alone and is incomplete. The repertoire holds approximately 1.9 million clones, with just over 90% as singletons.

The chain employs TRBV11-2 and TRBJ2-2; 7 bases agree with TRBD1. Sequencing was carried out using naive CD8+ T cells from PBMCs. This TCR was sampled from a man aged 18 to 30 in good health. Some clones in this sample may be carry-over from other donors' samples. The CDR3 region is CASSSLTGRRELFF. CDR3 sequence (DNA): TGTGCCAGCAGCTCCTTGACAGGGCGCCGGGAGCTGTTTTTT. The full variable domain, its missing parts supplied by reference TRBV11-2 and TRBJ2-2, is EAGVAQSPRYKIIEKRQSVAFWCNPISGHATLYWYQQILGQGPKLLIQFQNNGVVDDSQLPKDRFSAERLKGVDSTLKIQPAKLEDSAVYLCASSSLTGRRELFFGEGSRLTVL.